This T cell receptor beta chain was recovered during a study of response to subunit inactivated influenza vaccine (dated by TCRdb to 2016 to 2019). Looking at the study overall: Deep quantitative T cell receptor repertoire profiling was used in the study to track responses to a trivalent subunit inactivated influenza vaccine.

This clonotype was recorded many times. Its target antigen remains unknown. It is unclear where the CDR3 begins or ends on the DNA, so no DNA is shown, and the CDR3 is as TCRdb lists it. Libraries came from RT-PCR. Instrument used: Illumina HiSeq 2500. TCRdb ran its own pipeline on the public reads, namely fastp trimming at Q25 and MiXCR clone calling, and kept in-frame beta chains. Rows merge per CDR3 protein into single entries with the most common DNA and genes. Recorded for this sample are hundreds of thousands of distinct CDR3 sequences; 12% of them occurred a single time. The top ten hold more than 8.5% of the sample. What the research found in general, with its limitations: The authors proposed that each seasonal influenza vaccination may bring in only a limited number of new T cells.

CDR1 MDHEN and CDR2 SYDVKM were looked up in the germline V gene. The CDR3, cysteine through phenylalanine, is 15 amino acids long. The sequence was collected from a man aged 50 or older who received an inactivated influenza vaccine. Donor details come from another sample of the same person, matched by shared clones. The chain is made from TRBV28 and TRBJ1-2; the table names TRBD1, a call not compared with the DNA. Material: PBMCs from blood, obtained on the day of vaccination. CDR3 protein: CASSLMVSAPGGYTF.